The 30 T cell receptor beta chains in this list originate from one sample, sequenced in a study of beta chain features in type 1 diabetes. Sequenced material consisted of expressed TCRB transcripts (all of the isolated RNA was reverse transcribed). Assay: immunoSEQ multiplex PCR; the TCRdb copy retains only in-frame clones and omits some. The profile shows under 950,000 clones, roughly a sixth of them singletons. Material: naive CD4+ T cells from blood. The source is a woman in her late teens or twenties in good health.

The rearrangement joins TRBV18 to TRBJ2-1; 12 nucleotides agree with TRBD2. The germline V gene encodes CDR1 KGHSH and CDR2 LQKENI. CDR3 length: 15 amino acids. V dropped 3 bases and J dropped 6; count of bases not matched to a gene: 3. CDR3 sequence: CASSPGLAGTNEQFF. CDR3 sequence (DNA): TGTGCCAGCTCACCTGGACTAGCGGGAACCAATGAGCAGTTCTTC.

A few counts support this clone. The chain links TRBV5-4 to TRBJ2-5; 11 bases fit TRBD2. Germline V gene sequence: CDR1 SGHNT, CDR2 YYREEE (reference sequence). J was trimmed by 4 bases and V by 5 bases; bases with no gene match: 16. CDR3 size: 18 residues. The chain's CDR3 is CASSPGLAGPIGGETQYF. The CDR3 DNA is TGTGCCAGCAGTCCTGGACTAGCGGGCCCTATAGGAGGAGAGACCCAGTACTTC. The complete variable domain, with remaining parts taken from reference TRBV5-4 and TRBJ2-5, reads ETGVTQSPTHLIKTRGQQVTLRCSSQSGHNTVSWYQQALGQGPQFIFQYYREEENGRGNFPPRFSGLQFPNYSSELNVNALELDDSALYLCASSPGLAGPIGGETQYFGPGTRLLVL.

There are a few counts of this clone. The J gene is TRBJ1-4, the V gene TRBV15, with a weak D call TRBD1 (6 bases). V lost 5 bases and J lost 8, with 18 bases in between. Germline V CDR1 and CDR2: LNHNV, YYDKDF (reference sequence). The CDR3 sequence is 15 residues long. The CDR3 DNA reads TGTGCCACCAGCTTCCTAACCCTAGGGGGGGAAAAACTGTTTTTT. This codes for CATSFLTLGGEKLFF.

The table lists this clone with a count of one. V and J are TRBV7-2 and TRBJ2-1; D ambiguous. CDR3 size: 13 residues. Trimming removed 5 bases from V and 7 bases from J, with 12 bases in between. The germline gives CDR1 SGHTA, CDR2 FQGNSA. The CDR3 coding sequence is TGTGCCAGCAGCCACAGTACTCGAAATGAGCAGTTCTTC. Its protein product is CASSHSTRNEQFF.

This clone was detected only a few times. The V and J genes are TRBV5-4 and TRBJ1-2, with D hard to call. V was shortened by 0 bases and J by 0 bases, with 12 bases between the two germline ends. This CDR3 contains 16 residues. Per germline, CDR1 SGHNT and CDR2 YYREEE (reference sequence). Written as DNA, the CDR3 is TGTGCCAGCAGCTTGGAACAGTCCACGCCTAACTATGGCTACACCTTC. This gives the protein CASSLEQSTPNYGYTF.

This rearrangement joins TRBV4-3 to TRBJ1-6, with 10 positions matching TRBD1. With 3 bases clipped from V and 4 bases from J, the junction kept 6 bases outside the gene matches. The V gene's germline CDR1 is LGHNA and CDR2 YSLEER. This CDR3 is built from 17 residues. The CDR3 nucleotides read TGCGCCAGCAGCCAGGGGACAGGGGAAGGGTATAATTCACCCCTCCACTTT. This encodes CASSQGTGEGYNSPLHF.

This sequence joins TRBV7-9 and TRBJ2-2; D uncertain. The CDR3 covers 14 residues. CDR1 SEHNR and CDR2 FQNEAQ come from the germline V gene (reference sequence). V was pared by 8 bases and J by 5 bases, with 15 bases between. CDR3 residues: CASQWIRSTGELFF. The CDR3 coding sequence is TGTGCCAGCCAGTGGATAAGGAGTACCGGGGAGCTGTTTTTT.

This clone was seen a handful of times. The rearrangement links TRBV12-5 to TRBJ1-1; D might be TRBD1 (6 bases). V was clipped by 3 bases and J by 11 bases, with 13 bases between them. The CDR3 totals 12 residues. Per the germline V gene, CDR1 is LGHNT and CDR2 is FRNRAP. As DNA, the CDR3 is TGTGCTAGTGGTTTCTCCAGGGGTTCGGCTTTCTTT. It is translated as CASGFSRGSAFF.

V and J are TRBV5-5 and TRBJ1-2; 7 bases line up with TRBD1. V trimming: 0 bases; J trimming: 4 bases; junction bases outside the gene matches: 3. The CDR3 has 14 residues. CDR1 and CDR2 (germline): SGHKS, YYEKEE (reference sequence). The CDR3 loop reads CASSLGDSFYGYTF. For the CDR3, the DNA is TGTGCCAGCAGCTTGGGGGACAGTTTCTATGGCTACACCTTC.

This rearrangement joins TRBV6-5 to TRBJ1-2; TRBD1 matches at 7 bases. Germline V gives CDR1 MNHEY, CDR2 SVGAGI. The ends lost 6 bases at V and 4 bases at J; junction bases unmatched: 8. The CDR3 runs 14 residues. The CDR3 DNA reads TGTGCCAGCAGCCTGGACAGGCTCAGCTATGGCTACACCTTC. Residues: CASSLDRLSYGYTF.

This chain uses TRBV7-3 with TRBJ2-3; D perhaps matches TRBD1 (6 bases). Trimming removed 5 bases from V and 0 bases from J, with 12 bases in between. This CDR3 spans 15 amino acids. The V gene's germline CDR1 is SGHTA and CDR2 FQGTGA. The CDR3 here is CASSRTGLSTDTQYF. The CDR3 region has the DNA TGTGCCAGCAGCCGTACAGGGTTAAGCACAGATACGCAGTATTTT.

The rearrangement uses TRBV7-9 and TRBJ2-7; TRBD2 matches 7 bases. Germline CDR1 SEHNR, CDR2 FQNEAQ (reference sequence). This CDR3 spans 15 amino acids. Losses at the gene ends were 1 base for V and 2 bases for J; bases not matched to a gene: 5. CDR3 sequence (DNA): TGTGCCAGCAGCTTAGGCGCGGGAGAGGCCTACGAGCAGTACTTC. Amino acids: CASSLGAGEAYEQYF.

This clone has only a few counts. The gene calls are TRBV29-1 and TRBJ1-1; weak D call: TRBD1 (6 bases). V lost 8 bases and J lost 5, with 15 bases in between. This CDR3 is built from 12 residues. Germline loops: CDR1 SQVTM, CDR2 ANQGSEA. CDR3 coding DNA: TGCAGCATATGGGGGGCGGGTACTGAAGCTTTCTTT. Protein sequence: CSIWGAGTEAFF.

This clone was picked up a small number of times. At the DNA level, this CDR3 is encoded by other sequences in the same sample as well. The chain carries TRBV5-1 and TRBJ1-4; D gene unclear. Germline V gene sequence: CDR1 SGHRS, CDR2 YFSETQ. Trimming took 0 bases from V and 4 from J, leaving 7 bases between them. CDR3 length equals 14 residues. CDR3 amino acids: CASSLGQNNEKLFF. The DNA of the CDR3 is TGCGCCAGCAGCTTGGGCCAGAATAATGAAAAACTGTTTTTT.

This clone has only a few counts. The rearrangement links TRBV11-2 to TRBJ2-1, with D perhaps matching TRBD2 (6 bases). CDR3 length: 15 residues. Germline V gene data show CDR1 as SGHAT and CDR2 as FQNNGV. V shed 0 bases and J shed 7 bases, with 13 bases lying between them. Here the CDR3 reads CASSLDWGRWNEQFF. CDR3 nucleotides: TGTGCCAGCAGCTTAGATTGGGGGAGGTGGAATGAGCAGTTCTTC.

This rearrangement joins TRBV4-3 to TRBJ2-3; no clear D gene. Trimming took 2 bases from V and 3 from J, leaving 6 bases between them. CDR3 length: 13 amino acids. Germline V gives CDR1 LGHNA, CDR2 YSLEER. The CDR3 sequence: CASSQIRTDTQYF. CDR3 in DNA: TGCGCCAGCAGCCAAATAAGAACAGATACGCAGTATTTT.

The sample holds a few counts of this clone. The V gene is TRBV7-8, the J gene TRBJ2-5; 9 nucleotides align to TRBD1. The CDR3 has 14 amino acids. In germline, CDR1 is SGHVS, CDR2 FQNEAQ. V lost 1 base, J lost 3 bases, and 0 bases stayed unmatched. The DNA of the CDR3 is TGTGCCAGCAGCTTAGGGACAGGGGAAGAGACCCAGTACTTC. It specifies CASSLGTGEETQYF.

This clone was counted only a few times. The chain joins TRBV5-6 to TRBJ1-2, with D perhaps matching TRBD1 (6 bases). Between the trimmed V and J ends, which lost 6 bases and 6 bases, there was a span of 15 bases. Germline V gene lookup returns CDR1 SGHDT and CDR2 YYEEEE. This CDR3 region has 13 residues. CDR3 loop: CASIEQGYDGYTF. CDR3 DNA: TGTGCCAGCATCGAACAGGGATACGATGGCTACACCTTC.

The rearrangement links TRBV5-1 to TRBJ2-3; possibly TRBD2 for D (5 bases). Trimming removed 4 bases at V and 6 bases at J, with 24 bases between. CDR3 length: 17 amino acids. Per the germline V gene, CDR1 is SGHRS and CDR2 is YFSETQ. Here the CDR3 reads CASSLRLRSGAKDTQYF. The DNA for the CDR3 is TGCGCCAGCAGCCTCCGTCTAAGAAGCGGAGCTAAGGATACGCAGTATTTT.

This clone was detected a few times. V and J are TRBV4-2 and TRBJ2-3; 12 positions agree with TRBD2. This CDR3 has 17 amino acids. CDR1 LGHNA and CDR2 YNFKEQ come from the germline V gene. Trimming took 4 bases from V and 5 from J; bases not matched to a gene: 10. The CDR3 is CASSLSATSGRIDTQYF. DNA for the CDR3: TGTGCCAGCAGCCTTTCAGCGACTAGCGGGAGAATAGATACGCAGTATTTT.

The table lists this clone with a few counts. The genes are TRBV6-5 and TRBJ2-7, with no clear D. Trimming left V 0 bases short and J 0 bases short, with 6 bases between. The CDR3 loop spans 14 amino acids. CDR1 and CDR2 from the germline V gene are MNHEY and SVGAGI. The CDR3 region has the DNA TGTGCCAGCAGTTACTCGGTGAGCTCCTACGAGCAGTACTTC. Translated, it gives CASSYSVSSYEQYF.

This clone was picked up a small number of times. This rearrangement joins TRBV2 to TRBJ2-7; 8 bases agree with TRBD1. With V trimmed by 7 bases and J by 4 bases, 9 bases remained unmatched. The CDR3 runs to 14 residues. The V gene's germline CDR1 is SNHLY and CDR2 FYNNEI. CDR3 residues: CASIRTGLRYEQYF. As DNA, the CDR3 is TGTGCCAGCATACGGACAGGGCTGAGGTACGAGCAGTACTTC.

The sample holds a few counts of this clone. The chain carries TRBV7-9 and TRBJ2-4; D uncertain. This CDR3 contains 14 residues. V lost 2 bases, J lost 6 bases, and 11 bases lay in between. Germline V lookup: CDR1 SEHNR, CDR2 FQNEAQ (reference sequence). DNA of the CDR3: TGTGCCAGCAGCTTATGGGCCGAAACAAACATTCAGTACTTC. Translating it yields CASSLWAETNIQYF.

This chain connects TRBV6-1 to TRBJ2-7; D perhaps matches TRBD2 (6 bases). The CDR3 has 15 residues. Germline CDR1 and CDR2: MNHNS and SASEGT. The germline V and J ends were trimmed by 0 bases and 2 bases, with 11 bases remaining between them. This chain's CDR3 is CASSEAGTFTYEQYF. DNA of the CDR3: TGTGCCAGCAGTGAAGCCGGGACTTTTACCTACGAGCAGTACTTC.

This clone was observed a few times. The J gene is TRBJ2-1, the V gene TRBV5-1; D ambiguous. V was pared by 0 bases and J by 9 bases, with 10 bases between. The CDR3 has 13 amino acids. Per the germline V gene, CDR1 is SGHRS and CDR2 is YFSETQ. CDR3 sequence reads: CASSLAGAGEQFF. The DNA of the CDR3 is TGCGCCAGCAGCTTGGCAGGCGCCGGTGAGCAGTTCTTC.

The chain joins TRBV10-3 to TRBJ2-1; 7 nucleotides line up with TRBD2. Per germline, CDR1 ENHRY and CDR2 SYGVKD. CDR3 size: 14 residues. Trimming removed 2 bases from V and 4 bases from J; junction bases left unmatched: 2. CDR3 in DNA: TGTGCCATCAGTGAGGCTAGCGGTTACAATGAGCAGTTCTTC. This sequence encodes CAISEASGYNEQFF.

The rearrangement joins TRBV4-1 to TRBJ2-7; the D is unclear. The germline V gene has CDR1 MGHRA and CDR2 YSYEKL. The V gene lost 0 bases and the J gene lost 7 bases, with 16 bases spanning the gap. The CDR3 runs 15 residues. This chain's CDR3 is CASSQDVQLPREQYF. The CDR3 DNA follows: TGCGCCAGCAGCCAAGATGTACAGCTCCCTAGGGAGCAGTACTTC.

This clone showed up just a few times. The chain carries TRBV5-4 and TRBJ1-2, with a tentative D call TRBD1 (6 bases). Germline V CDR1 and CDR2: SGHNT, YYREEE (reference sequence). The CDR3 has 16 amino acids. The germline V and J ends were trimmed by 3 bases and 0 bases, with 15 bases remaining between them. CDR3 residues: CASSSREQGPNYGYTF. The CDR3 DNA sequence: TGTGCCAGCAGCTCAAGAGAACAGGGCCCTAACTATGGCTACACCTTC. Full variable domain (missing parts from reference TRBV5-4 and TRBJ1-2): ETGVTQSPTHLIKTRGQQVTLRCSSQSGHNTVSWYQQALGQGPQFIFQYYREEENGRGNFPPRFSGLQFPNYSSELNVNALELDDSALYLCASSSREQGPNYGYTFGSGTRLTVV.

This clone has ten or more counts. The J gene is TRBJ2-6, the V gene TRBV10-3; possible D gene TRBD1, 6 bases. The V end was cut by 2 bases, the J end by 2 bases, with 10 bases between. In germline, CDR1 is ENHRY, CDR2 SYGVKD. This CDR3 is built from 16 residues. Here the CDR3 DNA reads TGTGCCATCAGTGAGGCGAGGACAGCTGGGGCCAACGTCCTGACTTTC. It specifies CAISEARTAGANVLTF.

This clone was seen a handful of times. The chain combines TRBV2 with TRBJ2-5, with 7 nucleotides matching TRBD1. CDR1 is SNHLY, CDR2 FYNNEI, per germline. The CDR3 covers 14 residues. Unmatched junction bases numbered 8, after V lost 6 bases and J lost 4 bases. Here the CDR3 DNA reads TGTGCCAGCAGCGACAGGACAGGAGCAGAGACCCAGTACTTC. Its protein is CASSDRTGAETQYF.